This entry lists 22 T cell receptor beta chains sequenced from one sample in a study of human T cells and chemical hapten exposure. The time point was: healthy volunteer bleed at 2 weeks. The template was total RNA from unfractionated whole blood. Each CDR3 protein gets one entry after TCRdb re-called the RACE reads with MiXCR. The sample has about 130,000 distinct CDR3 sequences, roughly 9.5% seen once; the top ten hold 1.5% to 2%. The sequencing input was whole blood. All receptors derive from a male donor in good health. Some clones in this sample may be carry-over from other donors' samples.

The chain has TRBV7-2 and TRBJ2-7; TRBD2 matches 8 bases. Trimming cost V 5 bases and J 3 bases; bases outside gene matches: 12. The CDR3 extends over 16 amino acids. Germline CDR1 and CDR2: SGHTA and FQGNSA. This CDR3 reads CASSPTSGGDLYEQYF. DNA for the CDR3: TGTGCCAGCAGCCCGACGTCGGGGGGGGACCTCTACGAGCAGTACTTC.

This clonotype has more than one count but fewer than ten. The chain employs TRBV5-1 and TRBJ1-1; tentative D call: TRBD1 (5 bases). CDR1 is SGHRS, CDR2 YFSETQ, per germline. Trimming took 3 bases from V and 0 from J, leaving 15 bases between them. This CDR3 is built from 16 residues. The CDR3 nucleotides are TGCGCCAGCAGCTGGGGGGAGGGCAGAATGAACACTGAAGCTTTCTTT. Its translation is CASSWGEGRMNTEAFF.

This chain connects TRBV12-5 to TRBJ1-5; TRBD1 might be the D (5 bases). The CDR3 covers 12 residues. The germline CDR1 and CDR2 sequences are LGHNT and FRNRAP. DNA for the CDR3: TGTGCCGTCGGGGACGAAAATCAGCCCCAGCATTTT. Translated, it gives CAVGDENQPQHF.

This clonotype has ten or more counts. This chain connects TRBV4-1 to TRBJ2-1; TRBD1 agrees at 8 bases. This CDR3 has 13 residues. J lost 6 bases, V lost 6 bases, and 4 bases had no gene match. Germline lookup yields CDR1 MGHRA and CDR2 YSYEKL. Here the CDR3 reads CASRDRGRNEQFF. The CDR3 nucleotides read TGCGCCAGCAGAGACAGGGGCCGCAATGAGCAGTTCTTC.

This clonotype turned up a few times. The gene calls are TRBV29-1 and TRBJ1-4, with a weak D call TRBD1 (6 bases). The CDR3 has 13 residues. Germline V gene data show CDR1 as SQVTM and CDR2 as ANQGSEA. With 4 bases removed from V and 6 bases from J, the gap between germline ends came to 12 bases. The CDR3 bases are TGCAGCGTTGGGGTGGGGGCGGATGAAAAACTGTTTTTT. Translated: CSVGVGADEKLFF. Using reference TRBV29-1 and TRBJ1-4 for the parts outside the CDR3, the full variable domain is SAVISQKPSRDICQRGTSLTIQCQVDSQVTMMFWYRQQPGQSLTLIATANQGSEATYESGFVIDKFPISRPNLTFSTLTVSNMSPEDSSIYLCSVGVGADEKLFFGSGTQLSVL.

This clonotype was picked up a small number of times. The chain joins TRBV10-2 to TRBJ2-3; D possibly corresponds to TRBD2 (6 bases). Germline V CDR1 and CDR2: WSHSY, SAAADI. V gave up 4 bases and J gave up 0 bases, with 8 bases separating them. This CDR3 region has 14 residues. CDR3 loop: CASSVSGSTDTQYF. As DNA, the CDR3 is TGCGCCAGCAGTGTTAGCGGCAGCACAGATACGCAGTATTTT.

The chain combines TRBV2 with TRBJ1-1, with D possibly being TRBD1 (6 bases). Trimming removed 4 bases at V and 10 bases at J, with 31 bases between. This CDR3 is 18 amino acids long. CDR1 and CDR2 (germline): SNHLY, FYNNEI. The CDR3 nucleotides read TGTGCCAGCAGTGCGCGATCCGGGACAACAATGAACACTGAGGGAGCTTTCTTT. Amino acids: CASSARSGTTMNTEGAFF.

This clonotype was seen ten or more times. V is TRBV29-1 and J is TRBJ2-7; 8 bases match TRBD2. The CDR3 runs 15 residues. V lost 1 base and J lost 3; bases outside the gene matches: 8. Germline V lookup: CDR1 SQVTM, CDR2 ANQGSEA. CDR3 bases: TGCAGCGTTGAAGGGGTAACTAGCGGCGACTACGAGCAGTACTTC. It yields the protein CSVEGVTSGDYEQYF.

This clonotype was observed many times. The chain carries TRBV11-1 and TRBJ2-7, with TRBD1 identical over 7 bases. The junction had 1 base not matched to a gene; V was cut back by 1 base and J by 1 base. The CDR3 contains 14 residues. Germline V gene lookup returns CDR1 SGHAT and CDR2 FQDESV (reference sequence). The CDR3 nucleotides are TGTGCCAGCAGCTTAGTGGGACAGTCCTACGAGCAGTACTTC. It encodes CASSLVGQSYEQYF.

In this sample, this clonotype turned up a few times. The V and J genes are TRBV20-1 and TRBJ1-2; the match to TRBD1 covers 10 bases. V lost 2 bases to trimming and J lost 5 bases; unmatched junction nucleotides: 8. The CDR3 is 15 residues long. Germline lookup yields CDR1 DFQATT and CDR2 SNEGSKA (reference sequence). The CDR3 reads CSARSLGQGEYGYTF. CDR3 nucleotide sequence: TGCAGTGCTAGATCTCTTGGACAGGGGGAGTATGGCTACACCTTC.

The gene calls are TRBV5-6 and TRBJ2-4; D is unclear. Trimming left V 1 base short and J 0 bases short, with 5 bases between. The CDR3 consists of 14 residues. The V gene's germline CDR1 is SGHDT and CDR2 YYEEEE. CDR3 nucleotides: TGTGCCAGCAGCTTGCAAGTAGCCAAAAACATTCAGTACTTC. This encodes CASSLQVAKNIQYF.

The rearrangement links TRBV12-3 or TRBV12-4 to TRBJ1-6; D unclear. V was pared by 5 bases and J by 0 bases, with 14 bases between. The CDR3 spans 17 residues. The CDR3 loop reads CASSHFGPSSYNSPLHF. The CDR3 nucleotides read TGTGCCAGCAGTCATTTCGGTCCGAGCTCCTATAATTCACCCCTCCACTTT.

This clonotype was recorded a few times. The V call is TRBV29-1, the J call TRBJ2-7; TRBD2 matches 7 bases. V shed 0 bases, J shed 0 bases, and the junction held 8 bases outside the gene matches. The V gene's germline CDR1 is SQVTM and CDR2 ANQGSEA. CDR3 length equals 16 residues. CDR3 sequence: CSVEDRSGKSSYEQYF. CDR3 sequence (DNA): TGCAGCGTTGAAGACCGAAGCGGGAAGAGCTCCTACGAGCAGTACTTC.

The J gene is TRBJ2-5, the V gene TRBV11-2; D not certain. Per germline, CDR1 SGHAT and CDR2 FQNNGV. Trimming took off 2 bases at V and 10 bases at J, with 8 bases between the two ends. This CDR3 spans 11 amino acids. For the CDR3, the DNA is TGTGCCAGCAGCTTATCCGGCAACCAGTACTTC. It codes for CASSLSGNQYF.

J is TRBJ1-1 and V is TRBV20-1; D unclear. V was trimmed by 1 base and J by 3 bases, leaving 9 bases between them. CDR3 size: 13 residues. The germline V gene has CDR1 DFQATT and CDR2 SNEGSKA (reference sequence). In DNA form, the CDR3 reads TGCAGTGCTAGAGCCGAGACGGACACTGAAGCTTTCTTT. It is translated as CSARAETDTEAFF.

This clonotype has just a few counts. This chain connects TRBV5-1 to TRBJ2-7; TRBD2 aligns across 10 bases. Germline V gene sequence: CDR1 SGHRS, CDR2 YFSETQ. J lost 4 bases, V lost 5 bases, and 9 bases had no gene match. The CDR3 totals 15 residues. The CDR3 bases are TGCGCCAGCAGACTAGCGGGAACCAATTGGTACGAGCAGTACTTC. Protein product: CASRLAGTNWYEQYF. The variable domain in full, with the rest retrieved from reference TRBV5-1 and TRBJ2-7, is KAGVTQTPRYLIKTRGQQVTLSCSPISGHRSVSWYQQTPGQGLQFLFEYFSETQRNKGNFPGRFSGRQFSNSRSEMNVSTLELGDSALYLCASRLAGTNWYEQYFGPGTRLTVT.

This clonotype has a count of ten or more. The gene calls are TRBV19 and TRBJ1-5; the D gene is possibly TRBD1 (5 bases). The ends were cut back, 10 bases at V and 0 bases at J, with 16 bases in the middle. Per the germline V gene, CDR1 is LNHDA and CDR2 is SQIVND (reference sequence). The CDR3 sequence is 15 residues long. The CDR3 DNA reads TGTGCCACCCAGGAGGGGCAGATTAGCAATCAGCCCCAGCATTTT. Protein sequence: CATQEGQISNQPQHF.

The V gene is TRBV13, the J gene TRBJ1-6; D not resolved. V was shortened by 5 bases and J by 0 bases, with 5 bases between the two germline ends. CDR3 length equals 14 residues. The germline V gene encodes CDR1 PRHDT and CDR2 FYEKMQ (reference sequence). Here the CDR3 reads CASSGSSYNSPLHF. Written as DNA, the CDR3 is TGTGCCAGCAGCGGGAGCTCCTATAATTCACCCCTCCACTTT. Drawing the rest from reference TRBV13 and TRBJ1-6, the complete variable domain is AAGVIQSPRHLIKEKRETATLKCYPIPRHDTVYWYQQGPGQDPQFLISFYEKMQSDKGSIPDRFSAQQFSDYHSELNMSSLELGDSALYFCASSGSSYNSPLHFGNGTRLTVT.

The rearrangement uses TRBV5-1 and TRBJ2-5, with D perhaps matching TRBD1 or TRBD2 (5 bases each). Trimming removed 5 bases from V and 5 bases from J, with 7 bases in between. Germline assignment: CDR1 SGHRS and CDR2 YFSETQ. This CDR3 has 11 amino acids. CDR3 loop: CASRGEETQYF. CDR3 in DNA: TGCGCCAGCAGAGGGGAGGAGACCCAGTACTTC.

This clonotype came up a few times. V is TRBV10-3 and J is TRBJ2-7, with D unclear. The V end was cut by 0 bases, the J end by 0 bases, with 9 bases between. CDR3 size: 15 residues. CDR1 is ENHRY and CDR2 is SYGVKD in the germline V gene. This CDR3 is CAISESIRSSYEQYF. The CDR3 DNA sequence: TGTGCCATCAGTGAGTCGATTCGTAGCTCCTACGAGCAGTACTTC.

This clonotype was recorded at least ten times. V gene TRBV27 combines with J gene TRBJ2-1; D uncertain. The germline CDR1 and CDR2 sequences are MNHEY and SMNVEV (reference sequence). Trimming removed 0 bases at V and 1 base at J, with 10 bases between. The CDR3 runs to 16 residues. Here the CDR3 reads CASSLSISRSYNEQFF. CDR3 nucleotides: TGTGCCAGCAGTTTATCGATCTCTAGGTCCTACAATGAGCAGTTCTTC.

The V call is TRBV12-3 or TRBV12-4, the J call TRBJ1-1; D uncertain. V gave up 1 base and J gave up 3 bases, with 12 bases separating them. The CDR3 runs 15 residues. DNA for the CDR3: TGTGCCAGCAGTTTAGTCGGCATTGGGGACACTGAAGCTTTCTTT. This gives the protein CASSLVGIGDTEAFF.